The 10 T cell receptor beta chains below all came from one sample that was sequenced in a study of beta chain features in type 1 diabetes. Points from the study as a whole: Shortening of TCRB CDR3s, moderate but significant, appeared in all four CD4+ subsets of Type 1 diabetes patients.

These receptors lack a known antigen. The study reverse transcribed the entire isolated RNA, so it sequenced expressed TCRB transcripts. Profiled with immunoSEQ multiplex PCR; TCRdb holds only in-frame clones, not every one. The sample lists about 190,000 clones; 6% to 9% were seen once. Source material: central memory CD4+ T cells from blood. The receptors originated from a man younger than 30 with type 1 diabetes.

The chain combines TRBV9 with TRBJ1-2; a weak D match, TRBD1 (5 bases). Germline lookup yields CDR1 SGDLS and CDR2 YYNGEE. There are 15 residues in the CDR3. V was clipped by 4 bases and J by 2 bases, with 15 bases between them. CDR3 sequence reads: CASSRGGYANYGYTF. CDR3 bases: TGTGCCAGCAGCCGCGGGGGGTACGCGAACTATGGCTACACCTTC.

This chain uses TRBV28 with TRBJ2-3, with D unresolved. The CDR3 runs 15 residues. Per the germline V gene, CDR1 is MDHEN and CDR2 is SYDVKM. The ends were cut back, 4 bases at V and 2 bases at J, with 13 bases in the middle. CDR3 in amino acids: CASSSAGADTDTQYF. DNA for the CDR3: TGTGCCAGCAGTTCGGCCGGCGCGGACACAGATACGCAGTATTTT. The full variable domain, its missing parts supplied by reference TRBV28 and TRBJ2-3, is DVKVTQSSRYLVKRTGEKVFLECVQDMDHENMFWYRQDPGLGLRLIYFSYDVKMKEKGDIPEGYSVSREKKERFSLILESASTNQTSMYLCASSSAGADTDTQYFGPGTRLTVL.

The rearrangement links TRBV6-6 to TRBJ1-1, with 7 bases that match TRBD1. There are 16 residues in the CDR3. Germline V gene lookup returns CDR1 MNHNY and CDR2 SVGAGI (reference sequence). J gave up 0 bases and V 5 bases, and 9 bases lay outside the gene matches. The CDR3: CASSPQSDRLNTEAFF. The CDR3, as DNA: TGTGCCAGCAGTCCCCAATCGGACAGGTTGAACACTGAAGCTTTCTTT.

The rearrangement uses TRBV27 and TRBJ2-3; 7 bases line up with TRBD2. Germline values: CDR1 MNHEY, CDR2 SMNVEV (reference sequence). With 2 bases clipped from V and 4 bases from J, the junction kept 6 bases outside the gene matches. There are 15 residues in the CDR3. CDR3 in amino acids: CASSLRLAVPDTQYF. CDR3 coding DNA: TGTGCCAGCAGTTTACGACTAGCTGTTCCAGATACGCAGTATTTT.

V is TRBV7-6 and J is TRBJ2-3; the match to TRBD2 covers 7 bases. After removal of 6 bases from V and 1 base from J, the junction contained 7 bases not matched to a gene. Germline V gene lookup returns CDR1 SGHVS and CDR2 FNYEAQ. The CDR3 consists of 15 residues. This chain's CDR3 is CASSRAGLRTDTQYF. As DNA, the CDR3 is TGTGCCAGCAGTCGAGCGGGGTTACGCACAGATACGCAGTATTTT.

This clone showed up just a few times. The gene calls are TRBV6-6 and TRBJ1-6, with D possibly TRBD1 on 6 matching bases. Per germline, CDR1 MNHNY and CDR2 SVGAGI (reference sequence). The CDR3 has 13 amino acids. The ends were cut back, 6 bases at V and 14 bases at J, with 17 bases in the middle. The CDR3 loop reads CASSAPSTGSLHF. The CDR3 bases are TGTGCCAGCAGCGCCCCCTCGACAGGTTCCCTCCACTTT.

This clone was recorded at least ten times. The genes are TRBV4-2 and TRBJ2-3, with TRBD2 identical over 10 bases. This CDR3 is 18 amino acids long. The germline V gene has CDR1 LGHNA and CDR2 YNFKEQ. V gave up 0 bases and J gave up 1 base; unmatched junction bases: 7. The CDR3 sequence: CASSQELASGSGTDTQYF. CDR3 sequence (DNA): TGTGCCAGCAGCCAAGAGTTGGCTAGCGGGAGTGGCACAGATACGCAGTATTTT.

This clone turned up a few times. The V gene is TRBV28, the J gene TRBJ1-1; D unclear. Deletions cut 6 bases from V and 7 bases from J, with 12 bases between. The V gene's germline CDR1 is MDHEN and CDR2 SYDVKM. The length of the CDR3 is 12 residues. The CDR3 sequence is CASSLTGYEAFF. The CDR3 DNA is TGTGCCAGCAGCCTAACGGGATATGAAGCTTTCTTT.

The V gene is TRBV2, the J gene TRBJ2-1; 9 bases map to TRBD2. Germline-derived CDR1 and CDR2 are SNHLY and FYNNEI. The CDR3 runs to 11 residues. The J segment lost 14 bases and the V segment lost 5 bases, leaving 4 bases of the junction unmatched. Here the CDR3 DNA reads TGTGCCAGCAGTCTCCAGCGGGAGGAGTTCTTC. Translation gives CASSLQREEFF.

This clone was seen ten or more times. J is TRBJ2-3 and V is TRBV7-2; D gene ambiguous. Trimming cost V 8 bases and J 4 bases, with 10 bases left between them. Germline V lookup: CDR1 SGHTA, CDR2 FQGNSA. The CDR3 covers 12 residues. The CDR3 region has the DNA TGTGCCAGCGGAACAGATTCAGATACGCAGTATTTT. Its protein is CASGTDSDTQYF.